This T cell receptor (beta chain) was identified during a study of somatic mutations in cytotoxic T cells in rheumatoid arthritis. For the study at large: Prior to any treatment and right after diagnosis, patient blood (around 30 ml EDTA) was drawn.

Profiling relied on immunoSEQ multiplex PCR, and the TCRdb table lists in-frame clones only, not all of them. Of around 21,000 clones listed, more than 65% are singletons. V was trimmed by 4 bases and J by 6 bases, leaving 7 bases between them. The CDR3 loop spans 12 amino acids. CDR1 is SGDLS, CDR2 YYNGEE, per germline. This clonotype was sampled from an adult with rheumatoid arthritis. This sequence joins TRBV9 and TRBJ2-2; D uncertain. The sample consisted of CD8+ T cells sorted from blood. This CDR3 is CASSPFPGELFF. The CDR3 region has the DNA TGTGCCAGCAGCCCCTTCCCCGGGGAGCTGTTTTTT.